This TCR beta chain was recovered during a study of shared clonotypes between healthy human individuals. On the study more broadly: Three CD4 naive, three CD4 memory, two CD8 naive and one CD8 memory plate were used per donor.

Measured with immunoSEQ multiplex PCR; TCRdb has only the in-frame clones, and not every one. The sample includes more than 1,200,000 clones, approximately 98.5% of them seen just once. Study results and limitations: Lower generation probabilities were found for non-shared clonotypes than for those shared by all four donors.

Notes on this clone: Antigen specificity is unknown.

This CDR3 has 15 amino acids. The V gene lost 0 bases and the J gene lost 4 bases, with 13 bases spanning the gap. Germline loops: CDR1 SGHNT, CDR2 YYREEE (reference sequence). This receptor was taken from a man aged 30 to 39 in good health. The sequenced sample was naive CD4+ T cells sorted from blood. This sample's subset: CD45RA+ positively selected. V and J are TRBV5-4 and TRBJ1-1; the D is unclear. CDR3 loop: CASSLGPIYATEAFF. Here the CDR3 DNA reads TGTGCCAGCAGCTTGGGGCCGATCTATGCCACTGAAGCTTTCTTT. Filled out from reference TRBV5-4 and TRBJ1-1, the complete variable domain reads ETGVTQSPTHLIKTRGQQVTLRCSSQSGHNTVSWYQQALGQGPQFIFQYYREEENGRGNFPPRFSGLQFPNYSSELNVNALELDDSALYLCASSLGPIYATEAFFGQGTRLTVV.